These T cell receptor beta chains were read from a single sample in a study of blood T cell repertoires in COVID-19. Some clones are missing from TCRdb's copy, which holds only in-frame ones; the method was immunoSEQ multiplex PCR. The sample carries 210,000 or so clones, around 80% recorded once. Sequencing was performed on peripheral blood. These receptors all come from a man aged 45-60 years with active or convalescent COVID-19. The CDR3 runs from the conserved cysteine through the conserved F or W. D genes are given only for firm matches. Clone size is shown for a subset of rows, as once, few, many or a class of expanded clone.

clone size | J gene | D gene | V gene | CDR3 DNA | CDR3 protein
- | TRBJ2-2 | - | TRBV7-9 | TGTGCCAGCAGCCGACAGGCCGGGGAGCTGTTTTTT | CASSRQAGELFF
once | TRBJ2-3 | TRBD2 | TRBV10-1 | TGCGCCAGCAGTTGGGACTGGGGGAGGGTGGCTACCACAGATACGCAGTATTTT | CASSWDWGRVATTDTQYF
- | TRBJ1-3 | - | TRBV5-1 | TGCGCCAGCAGCAATGGGCGTCCCTCTGGAAACACCATATATTTT | CASSNGRPSGNTIYF
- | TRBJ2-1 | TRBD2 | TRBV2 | TGTGCCAGCAGTGGGGGCGGGGGGGCCGTCAATGAGCAGTTCTTC | CASSGGGGAVNEQFF
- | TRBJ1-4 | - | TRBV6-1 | TGTGCCAGCAGTGAAGTTGGGGGGGAAAAACTGTTTTTT | CASSEVGGEKLFF
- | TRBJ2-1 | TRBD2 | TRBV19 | TGTGGCCCCGAAAAGCGGGAGGGTCCCTTCGATGCCCACAGTGAGCAGTTCTTC | CGPEKREGPFDAHSEQFF
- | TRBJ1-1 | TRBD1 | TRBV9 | TGTGCCAGCAGCGTAGTATCCGGGACAGGGACCGCTTTCTTT | CASSVVSGTGTAFF
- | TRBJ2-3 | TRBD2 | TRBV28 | TGTGCCAGCAGTTTCCCTCGACTAGCGGGTTCCACAGATACGCAGTATTTT | CASSFPRLAGSTDTQYF
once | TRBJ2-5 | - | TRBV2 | TGTGCCAGCAGCGATAGATTGGAGACCCAGTACTTC | CASSDRLETQYF
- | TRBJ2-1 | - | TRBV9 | TGTGCCAGCAGCGTAGGACTAGAGTCGCACAATGAGCAGTTCTTC | CASSVGLESHNEQFF
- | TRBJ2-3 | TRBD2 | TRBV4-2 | TGTGCCAGCAGCCAAGAATGGCGGGAGTATGCAGATACGCAGTATTTT | CASSQEWREYADTQYF
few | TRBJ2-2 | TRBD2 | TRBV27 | TGTGCCAGCAGTTTATTCGCCGGGACTAGCGGGAGGGATAACACCGGGGAGCTGTTTTTT | CASSLFAGTSGRDNTGELFF
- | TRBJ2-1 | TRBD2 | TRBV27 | TGTGCCAGCAGCCTCGGGACTAGCGGGAGCAATGAGCAGTTCTTC | CASSLGTSGSNEQFF
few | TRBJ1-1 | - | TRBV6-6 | TGTGCCAGCAGTTACCTTCGGGAGACTGAAGCTTTCTTT | CASSYLRETEAFF
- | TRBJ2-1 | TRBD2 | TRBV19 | TGTGCCAGTAGGCCCGAGGAGCGGGGGGGCCGGGAGCAGTTCTTC | CASRPEERGGREQFF
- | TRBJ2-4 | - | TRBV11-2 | TGTGCCAGCAGCCTGCGGGGTGCCAAAAACATTCAGTACTTC | CASSLRGAKNIQYF
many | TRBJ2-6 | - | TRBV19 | TGTGCCAGTAGTTCCCCGTCGGGGGGCTTATCGGGGGCCAACGTCCTGACTTTC | CASSSPSGGLSGANVLTF
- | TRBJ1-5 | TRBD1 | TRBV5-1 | TGCGCCAGCAGCTTGGAGTCAGGGGGCGGGGAGCCCCAGCATTTT | CASSLESGGGEPQHF
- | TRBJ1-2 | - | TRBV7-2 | TGTGCCAGCAGCTTAGAGGGCAGGGGAAGGAACTATGGCTACACCTTC | CASSLEGRGRNYGYTF
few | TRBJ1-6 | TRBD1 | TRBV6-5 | TGTGCCAGCAGCCTACAGGGGGGTAATTCACCCCTCCACTTT | CASSLQGGNSPLHF
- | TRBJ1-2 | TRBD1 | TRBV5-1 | TGCGCCAGCAGCCTCCCGTCGACAGGGGGCCGCGGCTACACCTTC | CASSLPSTGGRGYTF
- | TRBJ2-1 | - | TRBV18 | TGTGCCAGCTCACCGAATAGGAGAGGAGAGCAGTTCTTC | CASSPNRRGEQFF
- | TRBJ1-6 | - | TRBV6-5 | TGTGCCAGCACAGACAGCTACAATTCACCCCTCCACTTT | CASTDSYNSPLHF
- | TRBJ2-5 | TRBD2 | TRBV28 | TGTGCCAGCAGTATGGGCGCGCTAGCGGGATCGGGGAGAGAGACCCAGTACTTC | CASSMGALAGSGRETQYF
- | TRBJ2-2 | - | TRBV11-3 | TGTGCCAGCAGCTTACACGGGAACACCGGGGAGCTGTTTTTT | CASSLHGNTGELFF
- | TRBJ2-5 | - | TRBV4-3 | TGCGCCAGCAGCCAAACTGCGGGGGCCCAAGAGACCCAGTACTTC | CASSQTAGAQETQYF
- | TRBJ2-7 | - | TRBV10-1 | TGCGCCAGCAGTGAGTCCCACAGGTCCTACGAGCAGTACTTC | CASSESHRSYEQYF
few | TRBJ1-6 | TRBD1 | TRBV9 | TGTGCCAGCAGCGATCGGACAGGGTCCGCTTCACCCCTCCACTTT | CASSDRTGSASPLHF